The rows below give T cell receptor beta chains drawn from one sample of a study of CD8+ T cells in alopecia areata. TCRdb keeps only in-frame clones here, not all; method: immunoSEQ multiplex PCR. The sample contains about 210,000 clones, 35% to 40% of which appear only once. Sequencing was performed on CD4+ T cells sorted from blood, taken at approximately week 30, from a patient treated with tofacitinib. These receptor sequences come from a human donor with alopecia areata. CDR3s include the opening cysteine and the closing phenylalanine or tryptophan. The order of the fields is V gene, D gene, clone size, J gene, CDR3 protein, CDR3 DNA. D genes are given only for firm matches. Not all rows give a size; the values are once, few, many and, for expanded clones, a class.

V: TRBV18; D: NA; size: NA; J: TRBJ2-7; CDR3: CASSQGPGLYEQYF; DNA: TGTGCCAGCTCCCAAGGACCGGGTCTCTACGAGCAGTACTTC
V: TRBV6-5; D: TRBD2; size: NA; J: TRBJ2-7; CDR3: CASRGSGSSDEQYF; DNA: TGTGCCAGCAGGGGTAGCGGGAGTAGCGACGAGCAGTACTTC
V: TRBV30; D: NA; size: NA; J: TRBJ1-1; CDR3: CAWTISQRWTEAFF; DNA: TGTGCCTGGACCATTTCCCAGAGATGGACTGAAGCTTTCTTT
V: TRBV29-1; D: TRBD2; size: NA; J: TRBJ2-7; CDR3: CSVAGGGRGNEQYF; DNA: TGCAGCGTGGCTGGCGGGGGGCGGGGGAACGAGCAGTACTTC
V: TRBV6-1; D: NA; size: NA; J: TRBJ2-1; CDR3: CASSEDYTTVQFF; DNA: TGTGCCAGCAGTGAAGATTACACCACCGTTCAGTTCTTC
V: TRBV19; D: NA; size: few; J: TRBJ1-2; CDR3: CASSIARTDYGYTF; DNA: TGTGCCAGTAGTATAGCCCGGACAGACTATGGCTACACCTTC
V: TRBV2; D: NA; size: many; J: TRBJ1-5; CDR3: CASSPGDQPQHF; DNA: TGTGCCAGCAGCCCGGGGGATCAGCCCCAGCATTTT
V: TRBV15; D: NA; size: few; J: TRBJ2-1; CDR3: CATTREGNEQFF; DNA: TGTGCCACCACACGAGAGGGAAATGAGCAGTTCTTC
V: TRBV29-1; D: NA; size: few; J: TRBJ2-1; CDR3: CSASRGNEQFF; DNA: TGCAGCGCGTCCAGGGGCAATGAGCAGTTCTTC
V: TRBV5-1; D: NA; size: NA; J: TRBJ2-7; CDR3: CASTSGYEQYF; DNA: TGCGCCAGCACCTCAGGCTACGAGCAGTACTTC
V: TRBV18; D: NA; size: NA; J: TRBJ1-2; CDR3: CASSPAGFGYGYTF; DNA: TGTGCCAGCTCACCCGCCGGGTTTGGCTATGGCTACACCTTC
V: TRBV18; D: TRBD1; size: NA; J: TRBJ2-7; CDR3: CASSPPGGKDEQYF; DNA: TGTGCCAGCTCACCGCCAGGGGGCAAGGACGAGCAGTACTTC
V: TRBV6-1; D: NA; size: NA; J: TRBJ2-1; CDR3: CASIPPGYNEQFF; DNA: TGTGCCAGCATTCCCCCAGGGTACAATGAGCAGTTCTTC
V: TRBV15; D: NA; size: NA; J: TRBJ1-5; CDR3: CATKNPGAVQPQHF; DNA: TGTGCCACCAAAAACCCAGGGGCAGTACAGCCCCAGCATTTT
V: TRBV10-3; D: TRBD2; size: once; J: TRBJ2-5; CDR3: CAIGARGGQETQYF; DNA: TGTGCCATCGGAGCACGGGGGGGCCAAGAGACCCAGTACTTC
V: TRBV30; D: NA; size: once; J: TRBJ2-7; CDR3: CAWSVATLSYEQYF; DNA: TGTGCCTGGAGTGTAGCAACCCTCTCCTACGAGCAGTACTTC
V: TRBV14; D: NA; size: many; J: TRBJ1-3; CDR3: CASSQPGNNGNTIYF; DNA: TGTGCCAGCAGCCAACCAGGGAACAATGGAAACACCATATATTTT
V: TRBV2; D: TRBD1; size: few; J: TRBJ1-2; CDR3: CASRVQGATYGYTF; DNA: TGTGCCAGCAGGGTACAGGGGGCCACCTATGGCTACACCTTC
V: TRBV7-2; D: TRBD1; size: NA; J: TRBJ1-2; CDR3: CASSLGTGTGGVSRSGYTF; DNA: TGTGCCAGCAGCTTAGGGACCGGGACAGGGGGCGTCTCGCGGTCTGGCTACACCTTC
V: TRBV9; D: NA; size: few; J: TRBJ1-5; CDR3: CASSVDGNRNQPQHF; DNA: TGTGCCAGCAGCGTAGATGGGAACCGCAATCAGCCCCAGCATTTT
V: TRBV9; D: NA; size: NA; J: TRBJ2-7; CDR3: CASSVAPGRTYEQYF; DNA: TGTGCCAGCAGCGTTGCCCCCGGCAGAACCTACGAGCAGTACTTC
V: TRBV30; D: NA; size: NA; J: TRBJ1-4; CDR3: CACATGSNEKLFF; DNA: TGTGCCTGCGCGACAGGTTCTAATGAAAAACTGTTTTTT
V: TRBV2; D: NA; size: NA; J: TRBJ1-2; CDR3: CASSNQPGTGYTF; DNA: TGTGCCAGCAGCAATCAACCCGGGACAGGCTACACCTTC
V: TRBV27; D: NA; size: few; J: TRBJ2-2; CDR3: CASSLSQLNTGELFF; DNA: TGTGCCAGCAGTTTATCCCAATTGAACACCGGGGAGCTGTTTTTT
V: TRBV7-9; D: NA; size: NA; J: TRBJ1-2; CDR3: CASSPLDSPVGYTF; DNA: TGTGCCAGCAGCCCCTTAGACAGCCCGGTTGGCTACACCTTC
V: TRBV7-9; D: NA; size: few; J: TRBJ2-1; CDR3: CASSLAGVSYNEQFF; DNA: TGTGCCAGCAGCTTAGCGGGAGTCTCCTACAATGAGCAGTTCTTC
V: TRBV2; D: NA; size: NA; J: TRBJ2-7; CDR3: CASSETGRLGEQYF; DNA: TGTGCCAGCAGTGAAACAGGGCGGCTTGGAGAGCAGTACTTC
V: TRBV4-2; D: TRBD1; size: once; J: TRBJ2-7; CDR3: CASSQVLTGGSYEQYF; DNA: TGTGCCAGCAGCCAAGTATTAACAGGGGGCTCCTACGAGCAGTACTTC
V: TRBV5-4; D: NA; size: NA; J: TRBJ2-3; CDR3: CASSFGGIGTDTQYF; DNA: TGTGCCAGCAGCTTTGGGGGAATCGGCACAGATACGCAGTATTTT
V: TRBV5-6; D: NA; size: NA; J: TRBJ2-6; CDR3: CAGSLETGVSGANVLTF; DNA: TGTGCCGGCAGCTTGGAGACAGGCGTCTCTGGGGCCAACGTCCTGACTTTC
V: TRBV28; D: TRBD1; size: NA; J: TRBJ1-2; CDR3: CASSLTGDGYTF; DNA: TGTGCCAGCAGTTTGACAGGGGACGGCTACACCTTC
V: TRBV7-9; D: TRBD1; size: many; J: TRBJ2-7; CDR3: CASSLAGQYEQYF; DNA: TGTGCCAGCAGCTTAGCGGGACAGTACGAGCAGTACTTC
V: TRBV29-1; D: NA; size: NA; J: TRBJ1-1; CDR3: CSVAGRMNTEAFF; DNA: TGCAGCGTGGCAGGGCGAATGAACACTGAAGCTTTCTTT
V: TRBV30; D: NA; size: few; J: TRBJ2-1; CDR3: CAWSLLELSSYNEQFF; DNA: TGTGCCTGGAGCCTGCTCGAGCTGAGCTCCTACAATGAGCAGTTCTTC
V: TRBV9; D: NA; size: few; J: TRBJ2-7; CDR3: CASSPRGAWYEQYF; DNA: TGTGCCAGCAGCCCTCGGGGGGCTTGGTACGAGCAGTACTTC
V: TRBV4-2; D: NA; size: NA; J: TRBJ1-4; CDR3: CASSQEYGGEKLFF; DNA: TGTGCCAGCAGCCAAGAATACGGAGGTGAAAAACTGTTTTTT
V: TRBV4-1; D: TRBD1; size: NA; J: TRBJ1-1; CDR3: CASSLQTGLGTNTEAFF; DNA: TGCGCCAGCAGCCTTCAGACAGGGTTGGGGACGAACACTGAAGCTTTCTTT
V: TRBV6-5; D: TRBD1; size: NA; J: TRBJ2-7; CDR3: CASRKGTAYEQYF; DNA: TGTGCCAGCCGCAAGGGGACAGCCTACGAGCAGTACTTC
V: TRBV9; D: TRBD1; size: once; J: TRBJ1-4; CDR3: CASSAQGARKLFF; DNA: TGTGCCAGCAGCGCACAGGGGGCGCGGAAACTGTTTTTT
V: TRBV25-1; D: NA; size: NA; J: TRBJ1-1; CDR3: CASSPAGVTEAFF; DNA: TGTGCCAGCAGTCCGGCAGGGGTAACTGAAGCTTTCTTT
V: TRBV6-6; D: NA; size: NA; J: TRBJ2-7; CDR3: CASRGRQGGIREQYF; DNA: TGTGCCAGCAGGGGCCGACAGGGAGGAATCAGAGAGCAGTACTTC
V: TRBV29-1; D: TRBD1; size: NA; J: TRBJ2-2; CDR3: CSARQGTGTGELFF; DNA: TGCAGCGCCCGACAGGGGACGGGCACCGGGGAGCTGTTTTTT
V: TRBV7-3; D: TRBD1; size: NA; J: TRBJ2-1; CDR3: CASSSDRVRQFF; DNA: TGTGCCAGCAGCTCGGACAGGGTAAGGCAGTTCTTC
V: TRBV6-1; D: TRBD1; size: NA; J: TRBJ1-6; CDR3: CATLAGTGFSRPLHF; DNA: TGTGCCACTCTTGCCGGGACAGGGTTTAGCCGACCTCTCCACTTT
V: TRBV7-9; D: NA; size: NA; J: TRBJ2-3; CDR3: CASSLRGESTDTQYF; DNA: TGTGCCAGCAGCTTACGCGGGGAGAGCACAGATACGCAGTATTTT
V: TRBV6-5; D: TRBD1; size: NA; J: TRBJ1-2; CDR3: CASKDQGGNGYTF; DNA: TGTGCCAGCAAGGACCAGGGGGGTAATGGCTACACCTTC
V: TRBV30; D: TRBD2; size: few; J: TRBJ2-5; CDR3: CAWSVRSGRWETQYF; DNA: TGTGCCTGGAGTGTTAGAAGCGGGAGATGGGAGACCCAGTACTTC
V: TRBV30; D: TRBD1; size: NA; J: TRBJ1-4; CDR3: CAWSLQGVAGEKLFF; DNA: TGTGCCTGGAGCCTACAGGGGGTGGCCGGTGAAAAACTGTTTTTT
V: TRBV30; D: TRBD1; size: NA; J: TRBJ2-6; CDR3: CASAPGTGLGANVLTF; DNA: TGTGCCAGCGCCCCCGGGACAGGGCTTGGGGCCAACGTCCTGACTTTC
V: TRBV29-1; D: NA; size: few; J: TRBJ2-5; CDR3: CSVGLKGVRETQYF; DNA: TGCAGCGTCGGATTGAAAGGGGTTCGAGAGACCCAGTACTTC
V: TRBV14; D: NA; size: NA; J: TRBJ2-7; CDR3: CASSRGPEQYF; DNA: TGTGCCAGCAGCCGCGGGCCGGAGCAGTACTTC
V: TRBV7-8; D: TRBD1; size: NA; J: TRBJ1-5; CDR3: CASSRDRLSNQPQHF; DNA: TGTGCCAGCAGCCGGGACAGACTTAGCAATCAGCCCCAGCATTTT
V: TRBV2; D: NA; size: NA; J: TRBJ2-2; CDR3: CASSRRAGTNTGELFF; DNA: TGTGCCAGCAGTAGGCGGGCAGGGACGAACACCGGGGAGCTGTTTTTT
V: TRBV18; D: TRBD2; size: once; J: TRBJ2-5; CDR3: CASSPLVSSGSRETQYF; DNA: TGTGCCAGCTCACCACTGGTATCTAGCGGGAGTCGCGAGACCCAGTACTTC
V: TRBV28; D: NA; size: few; J: TRBJ1-5; CDR3: CASSPPPSNQPQHF; DNA: TGTGCCAGCAGTCCCCCTCCTTCCAATCAGCCCCAGCATTTT
V: TRBV6-1; D: TRBD1; size: NA; J: TRBJ1-5; CDR3: CASSPQGRSNQPQHF; DNA: TGTGCCAGCAGTCCACAGGGGAGGAGCAATCAGCCCCAGCATTTT
V: TRBV7-3; D: NA; size: NA; J: TRBJ1-1; CDR3: CASSSHALNTEAFF; DNA: TGTGCCAGCAGCTCCCATGCCTTGAACACTGAAGCTTTCTTT
V: TRBV11-2; D: TRBD2; size: few; J: TRBJ2-3; CDR3: CASSLTASGSGWADTQYF; DNA: TGTGCCAGCAGCTTAACGGCTAGCGGGAGCGGGTGGGCAGATACGCAGTATTTT
V: TRBV7-6; D: TRBD2; size: few; J: TRBJ2-3; CDR3: CASSRTGGGPDTQYF; DNA: TGTGCCAGCAGCCGAACCGGGGGGGGCCCAGATACGCAGTATTTT